This TCR beta chain comes out of a study of immune heterogeneity within non-small cell lung tumors. Template was bulk tumor genomic DNA, about 600 ng per sample. Surgical sampling yielded several biopsies per primary tumor (spaced far apart). The study cohort was described as untreated, and its members had newly diagnosed non-small cell lung cancer. They went on to have curative surgery. Having surgery with curative intent, the donors were patients newly diagnosed with non-small cell lung cancer. Study-level results: Identical dominant CDR3 beta clonotypes recurred among a patient's tumor sites, alongside site-unique high-frequency clones.

This clonotype was picked up many times. Its antigen is currently unknown. It was a multiplex PCR that amplified TCR beta CDR3, with 32 V and 13 J primers. TCRdb re-analysed the multiplex PCR reads in MiXCR, keeping a single row per CDR3 protein. The sample lists about 20,000 distinct CDR3 sequences; roughly 30% were seen once. The sample consisted of lung tumor tissue. This receptor was obtained from a man between 40 and 49 years old with non-small cell lung cancer.

CDR3 protein: CASKARIGEWAGELFF. CDR3 sequence (DNA): TGTGCCAGTAAGGCGAGAATCGGAGAATGGGCCGGGGAGCTGTTTTTT. This chain links TRBV19 with TRBJ2-2; no definite D call. Germline CDR1 LNHDA, CDR2 SQIVND (reference sequence). V lost 7 bases, J lost 6 bases, and 21 bases lay in between. The CDR3 totals 16 residues.